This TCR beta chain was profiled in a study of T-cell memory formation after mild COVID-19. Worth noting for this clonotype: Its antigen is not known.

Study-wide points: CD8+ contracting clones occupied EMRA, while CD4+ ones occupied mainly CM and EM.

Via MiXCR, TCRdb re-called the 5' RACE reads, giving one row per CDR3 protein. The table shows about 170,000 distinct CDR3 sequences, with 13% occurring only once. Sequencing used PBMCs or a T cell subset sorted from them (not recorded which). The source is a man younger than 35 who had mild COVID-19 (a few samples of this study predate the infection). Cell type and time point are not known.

The CDR3 reads CASSSDPRADTQYF. The DNA for the CDR3 is TGTGCCAGCAGCTCGGACCCTAGGGCCGATACGCAGTATTTT. The chain is built from TRBV5-5 and TRBJ2-3; the D is unclear. Germline-derived CDR1 and CDR2 are SGHKS and YYEKEE (reference sequence). CDR3 length: 14 residues. V lost 3 bases, J lost 6 bases, and 14 bases lay in between.